This is a list of T cell receptor beta chains from one sample in a study of blood T cell repertoires in COVID-19. The data were produced by immunoSEQ multiplex PCR, yet TCRdb's version contains in-frame clones alone and is incomplete. The table lists some 150,000 clones, 65% to 85% of them singletons. Material for sequencing was PBMCs or T cells enriched from blood (not recorded which). The source of these receptors is a woman aged 50 to 60 who had been exposed to COVID-19. CDR3s leave out the opening cysteine and the closing phenylalanine or tryptophan. D genes are given only for firm matches. Not all rows give a size; the values are once, few, many and, for expanded clones, a class.

d_call j_call v_call clone_size cdr3_aa
TRBD1 TRBJ1-1 TRBV5-1 - ASSLNDRDRTEAF
- TRBJ1-4 TRBV19 - ASSMAGGEKLF
- TRBJ1-5 TRBV3-1/TRBV3-2 - ASSPSGQGGPQH
- TRBJ1-1 TRBV25-1 - ASSPGRMNTEAF
TRBD1 TRBJ2-7 TRBV7-2 - ASSSYRGLINEQY
- TRBJ2-1 TRBV7-9 - ASISLADSYNEQF
TRBD2 TRBJ2-1 TRBV5-1 - ASSLGPSGQSQF
TRBD1 TRBJ1-2 TRBV19 - ASSRQGKDYGYT
TRBD1 TRBJ1-6 TRBV9 - ASSDTGGGNSPLH
TRBD1 TRBJ1-3 TRBV7-2 - ASSLGMTGTGNTIY
TRBD1 TRBJ1-6 TRBV25-1 - ASSAGTDNSPLH
TRBD1 TRBJ1-2 TRBV3-1/TRBV3-2 once ASSLGTGASRPGYT
- TRBJ2-3 TRBV2 - ASSTGVSTDTQY
TRBD1 TRBJ2-4 TRBV27 many ASSSDRVQNIQY
TRBD2 TRBJ2-7 TRBV5-4 - ASRPGTSGRTLGEQY
- TRBJ1-2 TRBV2 once ASRVHRDGYT
TRBD1 TRBJ1-1 TRBV11-3 - ASSFKGQGTEAF
TRBD2 TRBJ2-2 TRBV10-1 once ASSDPSGGNTGELF
- TRBJ1-4 TRBV7-2 - ASSFQAGGEKLF
- TRBJ1-2 TRBV29-1 - SVEGRGNYGYT
TRBD2 TRBJ2-2 TRBV7-2 - ASSSTSVAGELF
- TRBJ2-1 TRBV6-5 - ASSYGPQGRNEQF
- TRBJ2-3 TRBV9 - ASSPRDFTDTQY
TRBD1 TRBJ1-1 TRBV27 - ASSLWLSGGTEAF
- TRBJ2-4 TRBV4-3 - ASSQEWGTLENIQY
TRBD1 TRBJ2-3 TRBV5-1 - ASSYPGQRRGLASTDTQY
- TRBJ2-3 TRBV19 - ASSIGITRSPPDTQY
TRBD1 TRBJ1-3 TRBV18 - ASSQDRGPGNTIY
TRBD1 TRBJ2-1 TRBV10-2 - ASTLTGEDEQF
- TRBJ2-3 TRBV5-4 - ASSLAVGGLDTQY
- TRBJ1-2 TRBV3-1/TRBV3-2 - ASSRGGLGYT
- TRBJ1-4 TRBV5-1 - ASSSSGGNEKLF
TRBD1 TRBJ1-1 TRBV19 - ASSYRGPTEAF
TRBD1 TRBJ2-7 TRBV5-6 many ASSFRVGTGPNEQY
- TRBJ2-2 TRBV12-5 - ASSPGARSGELF
- TRBJ2-2 TRBV21-1 - ASIQRTGTGELF
TRBD1 TRBJ2-7 TRBV6-6 - ASSYGGQGAREQY
- TRBJ2-3 TRBV12-5 - ASGFWRATDTQY
TRBD2 TRBJ2-7 TRBV6-5 - ASSYGLAREQY
- TRBJ1-2 TRBV18 - ASSPTQSEGYT
- TRBJ2-1 TRBV21-1 - ASSIRQGAYNEQF
TRBD1 TRBJ1-1 TRBV7-8 - ASTLQGANTEAF
- TRBJ1-3 TRBV9 - ASSVVPSRLNSGNTIY
TRBD2 TRBJ2-5 TRBV29-1 - SVDPTSGVGETQY
- TRBJ1-5 TRBV27 - ASRLPGNNQPQH